The 30 T cell receptor beta chains given below trace back to one sample, sequenced in a study of molecular identifiers for immune sequencing clone quantification. MiXCR, run by TCRdb on the PCR reads, gives a single entry per CDR3 protein. Found here are approximately 550,000 distinct CDR3 sequences, around 21% of them singletons; the top ten hold about 0.8%. The sequenced material came from naive CD8+ T cells from blood, with Jurkat cell RNA spiked in. Subset meaning: FACS-sorted CD8+CD4-CCR7+CD45RA+ naive T cells. The receptors were gathered from a human donor in good health. Some libraries in this study had Jurkat cell RNA spiked in.

A remark on this clonotype: The junction and the germline gene differ at one end; a read error may be behind it. The CDR3, as DNA: TGCGCCAGCAGCCAAGAAGAGTGGACTAGCGGGAGGTACGAGCGGTACTTC. Its translation is CASSQEEWTSGRYERYF. This chain uses TRBV4-1 with TRBJ2-7, with TRBD2 matching 14 bases. Germline lookup yields CDR1 MGHRA and CDR2 YSYEKL. The CDR3 has 17 amino acids.

This clonotype was counted a few times. The rearrangement uses TRBV6-5 and TRBJ2-1; TRBD2 agrees at 8 bases. V was clipped by 0 bases and J by 6 bases; unmatched bases: 7. Germline V lookup: CDR1 MNHEY, CDR2 SVGAGI. This CDR3 spans 16 amino acids. The CDR3 coding sequence is TGTGCCAGCAGTTACTCGATTTCGGGGGGGCTCAATGAGCAGTTCTTC. Translating gives CASSYSISGGLNEQFF.

The V call is TRBV12-3 or TRBV12-4, the J call TRBJ1-2; D is ambiguous. Trimming took 2 bases from V and 4 from J, leaving 11 bases between them. The CDR3 loop spans 14 amino acids. CDR3 in amino acids: CASSLPGPSYGYTF. The CDR3 DNA follows: TGTGCCAGCAGTTTACCCGGGCCCAGCTATGGCTACACCTTC.

This clonotype has ten or more counts. The chain recombines TRBV28 with TRBJ2-3, with no clear D. CDR1 MDHEN and CDR2 SYDVKM come from the germline V gene. V was trimmed by 5 bases and J by 5 bases, leaving 11 bases between them. CDR3 length: 13 amino acids. The CDR3 is CASSHLMGDTQYF. CDR3 bases: TGTGCCAGCAGTCATCTGATGGGAGATACGCAGTATTTT.

Comments on this clonotype: A read error may be the cause here, since a much bigger clone is one base away. The V and J genes are TRBV24-1 and TRBJ2-2, with a tentative D call TRBD2 (5 bases). The germline V gene has CDR1 KGHDR and CDR2 SFDVKD. The CDR3 has 12 residues. CDR3 residues: CATRQNTGELSF. The CDR3 DNA sequence: TGTGCCACCAGGCAGAACACCGGGGAGCTGTCTTTT.

There are a few counts of this clonotype. V gene TRBV7-3 combines with J gene TRBJ2-7; 7 nucleotides agree with TRBD1. The CDR3 extends over 17 amino acids. CDR1 SGHTA and CDR2 FQGTGA come from the germline V gene. With 2 bases clipped from V and 2 bases from J, the junction kept 12 bases outside the gene matches. CDR3 coding DNA: TGTGCCAGCAGCTTATTCGGCCAGGGGGACCCCGCCTACGAGCAGTACTTC. Translating it yields CASSLFGQGDPAYEQYF. The variable domain in full, completed from reference TRBV7-3 and TRBJ2-7, reads GAGVSQTPSNKVTEKGKYVELRCDPISGHTALYWYRQSLGQGPEFLIYFQGTGAADDSGLPNDRFFAVRPEGSVSTLKIQRTERGDSAVYLCASSLFGQGDPAYEQYFGPGTRLTVT.

This clonotype was picked up a small number of times. The chain employs TRBV2 and TRBJ2-5; no reliable D call. Germline values: CDR1 SNHLY, CDR2 FYNNEI. Trimming removed 11 bases from V and 0 bases from J, with 10 bases in between. CDR3 length equals 12 residues. Here the CDR3 reads CAAAEYQETQYF. CDR3 bases: TGTGCCGCGGCAGAGTACCAAGAGACCCAGTACTTC.

There are a few counts of this clonotype. The V call is TRBV10-3, the J call TRBJ2-3, with TRBD1 matching 9 bases. Germline V lookup: CDR1 ENHRY, CDR2 SYGVKD. The CDR3 runs 16 residues. J gave up 5 bases and V 3 bases, and 9 bases lay outside the gene matches. The CDR3 region is CAISDLPGQGRDTQYF. Here the CDR3 DNA reads TGTGCCATCAGTGACCTTCCGGGACAGGGTCGAGATACGCAGTATTTT.

The J gene is TRBJ2-7, the V gene TRBV27; the match to TRBD1 covers 9 bases. V lost 8 bases, J lost 2 bases, and 13 bases stayed unmatched. Per germline, CDR1 MNHEY and CDR2 SMNVEV (reference sequence). The CDR3 is 16 amino acids. The chain's CDR3 is CASGFVDRGRPYEQYF. The CDR3, as DNA: TGTGCCAGCGGGTTCGTGGACAGGGGAAGGCCCTACGAGCAGTACTTC.

The chain links TRBV27 to TRBJ2-7; D possibly corresponds to TRBD1 (6 bases). The length of the CDR3 is 16 residues. Germline CDR1 reads MNHEY; CDR2 reads SMNVEV (reference sequence). The V end was cut by 3 bases, the J end by 0 bases, with 15 bases between. The DNA of the CDR3 is TGTGCCAGCAGTTTCCAAATGACAGGTTCCTCCTACGAGCAGTACTTC. Its protein is CASSFQMTGSSYEQYF.

Details on this clonotype: The junction does not match germline at one end; this may be a read error. The chain couples TRBV11-1 to TRBJ2-1; 11 bases map to TRBD1. The CDR3 has 18 amino acids. Per the germline V gene, CDR1 is SGHAT and CDR2 is FQDESV (reference sequence). CDR3 sequence: CASSWGSGDRGAWNGQFF. In DNA, the CDR3 is TGTGCCAGCAGCTGGGGTTCGGGGGACAGGGGGGCATGGAATGGGCAGTTCTTC.

As regards this clonotype: Being one base from a much bigger clone, this may be a read error. This chain links TRBV6-2 or TRBV6-3 with TRBJ1-1; 8 bases line up with TRBD1. CDR3 length equals 14 residues. Losses at the gene ends were 8 bases for V and 11 bases for J; bases not matched to a gene: 16. The germline gives CDR1 MNHEY, CDR2 SVGEGT. DNA of the CDR3: TGTGCCAGCGCCCCCGACAGGGGCTGGGGTGATGCTTTCTTT. This codes for CASAPDRGWGDAFF.

This chain links TRBV12-3 or TRBV12-4 with TRBJ1-2; D is perhaps TRBD1 (5 bases). CDR3 size: 13 residues. V dropped 7 bases and J dropped 4 bases, with 13 bases sitting between them. Written as DNA, the CDR3 is TGTGCCAGCAAGGGGCCGCCCGCCTATGGCTACACCTTC. As protein: CASKGPPAYGYTF.

This clonotype has just a few counts. CDR3 sequence reads: CSAPVFRSNYGYTF. The CDR3 DNA reads TGCAGTGCCCCGGTCTTCAGGTCTAACTATGGCTACACCTTC. V gene TRBV20-1 combines with J gene TRBJ1-2; D is undetermined. This CDR3 has 14 amino acids. V lost 6 bases, J lost 0 bases, and 14 bases lay in between. CDR1 and CDR2 from the germline V gene are DFQATT and SNEGSKA (reference sequence).

The chain recombines TRBV19 with TRBJ2-7; D may be TRBD2 (6 bases). Per the germline V gene, CDR1 is LNHDA and CDR2 is SQIVND (reference sequence). The CDR3 length is 14 residues. The V gene lost 5 bases and the J gene lost 2 bases, with 13 bases spanning the gap. The CDR3 sequence: CASSWRDGTYEQYF. The CDR3 region has the DNA TGTGCCAGTAGTTGGAGGGACGGGACCTACGAGCAGTACTTC. The full variable domain, its missing parts supplied by reference TRBV19 and TRBJ2-7, is DGGITQSPKYLFRKEGQNVTLSCEQNLNHDAMYWYRQDPGQGLRLIYYSQIVNDFQKGDIAEGYSVSREKKESFPLTVTSAQKNPTAFYLCASSWRDGTYEQYFGPGTRLTVT.

The table lists this clonotype with a count of one. Lacking the conserved final phenylalanine or tryptophan, this CDR3 likely reflects a read error. The chain uses TRBV6-1 and TRBJ1-4, with D uncertain. CDR3 length: 10 residues. The germline V gene has CDR1 MNHNS and CDR2 SASEGT. Trimming cost V 8 bases and J 7 bases, with 5 bases left between them. This CDR3 is CASGSEKLFL. Here the CDR3 DNA reads TGTGCCAGCGGTAGTGAAAAACTGTTTCTT.

The V call is TRBV30, the J call TRBJ2-5; D tentatively fits TRBD1 or TRBD2 (5 bases each). The CDR3 spans 14 residues. Germline V gene data show CDR1 as GTSNPN and CDR2 as SVGIG (reference sequence). Trimming took 1 base from V and 2 from J, leaving 11 bases between them. Here the CDR3 reads CAWSDSRGQETQYF. The CDR3 DNA sequence: TGTGCCTGGAGTGACTCGAGGGGACAAGAGACCCAGTACTTC. Combining the CDR3 with reference TRBV30 and TRBJ2-5 gives the whole variable domain SQTIHQWPATLVQPVGSPLSLECTVEGTSNPNLYWYRQAAGRGLQLLFYSVGIGQISSEVPQNLSASRPQDRQFILSSKKLLLSDSGFYLCAWSDSRGQETQYFGPGTRLLVL.

This clonotype was observed many times. The gene calls are TRBV29-1 and TRBJ2-7, with TRBD2 matching 14 bases. Per germline, CDR1 SQVTM and CDR2 ANQGSEA. The V gene end was trimmed by 3 bases and the J gene end by 2 bases; junction bases not matched to a gene: 3. The length of the CDR3 is 15 residues. Written as DNA, the CDR3 is TGCAGCGTTGAGGGACTAGCGGGGGATACCTACGAGCAGTACTTC. Translation: CSVEGLAGDTYEQYF.

Concerning this clonotype: One end of the junction is discordant with germline, which a read error may explain. The rearrangement links TRBV4-1 to TRBJ2-6; weak D call: TRBD2 (6 bases). This CDR3 comprises 15 residues. The V gene's germline CDR1 is MGHRA and CDR2 YSYEKL. CDR3 bases: TGCGCCAGCAGACACGAGGGGACTGGGGCCGACGTCCTGACTTTC. Encoded protein: CASRHEGTGADVLTF.

This clonotype was seen repeatedly, ten times or more. The chain combines TRBV7-9 with TRBJ2-7; perhaps TRBD2 as D (6 bases). The CDR3 has 16 amino acids. Trimming took off 5 bases at V and 0 bases at J, with 17 bases between the two ends. Germline CDR1 is SEHNR and CDR2 is FQNEAQ (reference sequence). DNA of the CDR3: TGTGCCAGCAGCCCACGTCGGGGGATTCACTCCTACGAGCAGTACTTC. It codes for CASSPRRGIHSYEQYF.

This clonotype was seen a handful of times. The chain uses TRBV5-1 and TRBJ2-7; D gene uncertain. The V end lost 0 bases, the J end lost 0 bases, and 7 bases lay between the germline ends. The germline V gene has CDR1 SGHRS and CDR2 YFSETQ. The CDR3 is made up of 14 amino acids. CDR3 sequence: CASSLDAGSYEQYF. DNA for the CDR3: TGCGCCAGCAGCTTGGATGCAGGCTCCTACGAGCAGTACTTC.

The CDR3 DNA follows: TGTGCCAGCACCCAGGGGGCCTCCGAGCAGTACTTC. Translating it yields CASTQGASEQYF. The chain employs TRBV12-3 or TRBV12-4 and TRBJ2-7; TRBD1 matches at 8 bases. The CDR3 consists of 12 residues. With 7 bases clipped from V and 6 bases from J, the junction kept 5 bases outside the gene matches.

At least ten counts were recorded for this clonotype. The chain recombines TRBV27 with TRBJ2-3; the D gene could be TRBD1 or TRBD2 (6 bases each). Trimming pared 5 bases from V and 0 bases from J, leaving 12 bases between. Per the germline V gene, CDR1 is MNHEY and CDR2 is SMNVEV (reference sequence). CDR3 size: 15 residues. CDR3 in amino acids: CASSPGGFSTDTQYF. The CDR3 DNA reads TGTGCCAGCAGTCCCGGGGGCTTTAGCACAGATACGCAGTATTTT.

This clonotype was observed many times. The chain couples TRBV30 to TRBJ2-1; no clear D. The ends were cut back, 0 bases at V and 4 bases at J, with 7 bases in the middle. The CDR3 has 13 residues. Germline CDR1 GTSNPN, CDR2 SVGIG (reference sequence). In nucleotides, the CDR3 is TGTGCCTGGAGTGTAGCTAGTTACAATGAGCAGTTCTTC. It specifies CAWSVASYNEQFF.

As for this clonotype: A junction end diverges from the germline sequence, so it may reflect a read error. This sequence joins TRBV19 and TRBJ2-2, with D possibly being TRBD2 (5 bases). The germline gives CDR1 LNHDA, CDR2 SQIVND (reference sequence). This CDR3 contains 16 residues. The CDR3, as DNA: TGTGCCAGTAGCCTCCTCGCGCACTGGCACACCGGGGAGCCGTTTTTT. This codes for CASSLLAHWHTGEPFF.

This clonotype was observed a handful of times. J is TRBJ1-5 and V is TRBV4-1; TRBD1 matches 9 bases. From germline, CDR1 is MGHRA and CDR2 YSYEKL. V gave up 0 bases and J gave up 0 bases; unmatched junction bases: 6. This CDR3 has 18 amino acids. Here the CDR3 reads CASSQDGTGIDSNQPQHF. CDR3 DNA: TGCGCCAGCAGCCAAGATGGGACAGGGATCGATAGCAATCAGCCCCAGCATTTT.

There are many counts of this clonotype. V gene TRBV7-9 combines with J gene TRBJ2-1; maybe TRBD1 (5 bases). Germline assignment: CDR1 SEHNR and CDR2 FQNEAQ (reference sequence). V lost 2 bases and J 2 bases, leaving 10 bases between the germline ends. This CDR3 has 15 residues. CDR3 protein: CASSLLQGTYNEQFF. The CDR3 nucleotides read TGTGCCAGCAGCTTATTGCAGGGTACCTACAATGAGCAGTTCTTC.

This clonotype was picked up many times. The chain has TRBV7-2 and TRBJ2-5; no definite D call. The CDR3 covers 11 residues. Germline-derived CDR1 and CDR2 are SGHTA and FQGNSA. Trimming cost V 3 bases and J 10 bases, with 9 bases left between them. CDR3 in amino acids: CASSFGLDQYF. The CDR3 DNA follows: TGTGCCAGCAGCTTTGGCCTTGACCAGTACTTC.

This clonotype was observed many times. The V call is TRBV28, the J call TRBJ2-3; 8 bases fit TRBD2. Germline V lookup: CDR1 MDHEN, CDR2 SYDVKM. The V and J ends lost 7 bases and 0 bases, in that order; junction bases with no gene match: 12. CDR3 length: 17 residues. CDR3 protein: CASTPMSTSASTDTQYF. The CDR3 nucleotides read TGTGCCAGCACCCCAATGTCGACTAGCGCCAGCACAGATACGCAGTATTTT. Together with reference TRBV28 and TRBJ2-3, the CDR3 gives the full variable domain: DVKVTQSSRYLVKRTGEKVFLECVQDMDHENMFWYRQDPGLGLRLIYFSYDVKMKEKGDIPEGYSVSREKKERFSLILESASTNQTSMYLCASTPMSTSASTDTQYFGPGTRLTVL.

This clonotype has just a few counts. The J gene is TRBJ1-5, the V gene TRBV5-8, with D maybe TRBD1 (6 bases). Deletions cut 6 bases from V and 2 bases from J, with 18 bases between. The CDR3 totals 16 residues. Germline V gene sequence: CDR1 SGHTS, CDR2 YDEGEE. The CDR3 spells CASTSLSRTGNQPQHF. The DNA of the CDR3 is TGTGCCAGCACCTCACTTTCGAGGACAGGCAATCAGCCCCAGCATTTT.